The source of this T cell receptor beta chain is a study of T cells in Graves' hyperthyroidism and ophthalmopathy. Study-level points and caveats: Through a model of 13 V-J features, ophthalmopathy was separated from stable hyperthyroidism.

The CDR3 has 14 amino acids. Between the trimmed V and J ends, which lost 4 bases and 2 bases, there was a span of 9 bases. CDR1 DFQATT and CDR2 SNEGSKA come from the germline V gene (reference sequence). With respect to this clonotype: Its matching antigen is unknown.

Amplified regions were TCR beta CDR3 sequences from RNA transcripts. First-round RT-PCR of the TCR CDR3 relied on the HTBI primer set. In TCRdb, the multiplex PCR reads were re-called with MiXCR into one record per CDR3 protein. The repertoire holds roughly 150,000 distinct CDR3 sequences, with roughly 10% as singletons. This chain joins TRBV20-1 and TRBJ2-6; D is perhaps TRBD2 (6 bases). Sequences were obtained from blood. The TCR was taken from a woman under 30 with Graves' hyperthyroidism that later progressed to Graves' ophthalmopathy. The CDR3 spells CSAIGGTGANVLTF. In nucleotides, the CDR3 is TGCAGTGCTATTGGGGGGACTGGGGCCAACGTCCTGACTTTC.